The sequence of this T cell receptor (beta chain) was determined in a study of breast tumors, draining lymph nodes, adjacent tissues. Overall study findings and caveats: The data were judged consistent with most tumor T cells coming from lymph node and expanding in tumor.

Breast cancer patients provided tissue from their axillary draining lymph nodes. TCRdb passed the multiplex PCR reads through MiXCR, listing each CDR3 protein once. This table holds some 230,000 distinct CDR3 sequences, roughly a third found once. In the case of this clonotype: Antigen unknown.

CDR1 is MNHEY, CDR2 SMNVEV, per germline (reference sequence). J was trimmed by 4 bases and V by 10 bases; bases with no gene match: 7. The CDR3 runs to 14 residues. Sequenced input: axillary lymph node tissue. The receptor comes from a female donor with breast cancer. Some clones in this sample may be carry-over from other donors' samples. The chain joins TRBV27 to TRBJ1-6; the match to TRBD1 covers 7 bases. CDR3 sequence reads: CATRDSQYNSPLHF. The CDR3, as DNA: TGTGCCACCCGGGACAGCCAATATAATTCACCCCTCCACTTT.